This T cell receptor (beta chain) is from a study of low-dose radiotherapy and immunotherapy resistance in tumors. Germline lookup yields CDR1 LGHDT and CDR2 YNNKEL (reference sequence). Trimming took off 6 bases at V and 2 bases at J, with 12 bases between the two ends. The CDR3 runs 14 residues. The time point denotes: before trial treatment. Both TCRalpha and TCRbeta chains were reverse transcribed with V-gene-specific primers. It was with a constant-region primer and a V-primer adapter that TCRs were amplified over roughly 20 PCR cycles. MiXCR, run by TCRdb on the reads, gives a single entry per CDR3 protein. Found here are tens of thousands of distinct CDR3 sequences, roughly a sixth of them singletons; the top ten hold about 2.5%. This clonotype was seen many times.

The rearrangement uses TRBV3-1 and TRBJ2-3, with D uncertain. This clonotype was sampled from a male donor with prostate cancer. Material: PBMCs, obtained before treatment. CDR3 nucleotide sequence: TGTGCCAGCAGTCGGGCAGCCGACACAGATACGCAGTATTTT. Its protein product is CASSRAADTDTQYF.